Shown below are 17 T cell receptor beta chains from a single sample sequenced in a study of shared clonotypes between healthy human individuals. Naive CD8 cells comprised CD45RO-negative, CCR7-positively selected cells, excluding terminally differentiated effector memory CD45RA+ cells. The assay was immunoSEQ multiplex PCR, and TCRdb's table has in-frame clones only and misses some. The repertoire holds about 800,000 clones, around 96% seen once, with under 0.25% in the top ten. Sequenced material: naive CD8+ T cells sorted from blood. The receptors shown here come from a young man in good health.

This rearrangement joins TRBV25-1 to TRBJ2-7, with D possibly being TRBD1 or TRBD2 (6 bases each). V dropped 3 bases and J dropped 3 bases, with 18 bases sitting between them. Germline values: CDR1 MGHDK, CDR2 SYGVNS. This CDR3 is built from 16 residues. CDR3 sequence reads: CASSEGGPTGDYEQYF. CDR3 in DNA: TGTGCCAGCAGTGAGGGGGGCCCCACCGGGGACTACGAGCAGTACTTC.

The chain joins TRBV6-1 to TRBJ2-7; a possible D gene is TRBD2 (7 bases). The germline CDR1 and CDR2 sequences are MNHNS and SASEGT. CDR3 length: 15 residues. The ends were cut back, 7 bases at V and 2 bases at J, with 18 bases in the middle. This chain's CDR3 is CASTWGGEAAYEQYF. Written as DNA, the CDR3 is TGTGCCAGCACCTGGGGGGGCGAAGCAGCCTACGAGCAGTACTTC.

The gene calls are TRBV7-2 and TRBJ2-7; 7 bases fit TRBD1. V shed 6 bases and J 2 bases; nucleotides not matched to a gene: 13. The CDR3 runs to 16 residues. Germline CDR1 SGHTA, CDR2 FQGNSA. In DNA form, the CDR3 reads TGTGCCAGCAGTCGTAATCGGGACAGTTTAACCTACGAGCAGTACTTC. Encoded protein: CASSRNRDSLTYEQYF.

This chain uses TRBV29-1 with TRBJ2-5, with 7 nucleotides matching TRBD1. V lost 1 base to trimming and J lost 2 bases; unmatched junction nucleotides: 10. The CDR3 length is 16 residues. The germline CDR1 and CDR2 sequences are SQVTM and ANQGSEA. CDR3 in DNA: TGCAGCGTTGAAGGATTCGGGACAGAACTACAAGAGACCCAGTACTTC. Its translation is CSVEGFGTELQETQYF.

Here the CDR3 reads CASSLLGQGPYNEQFF. The CDR3 region has the DNA TGTGCCAGCAGCTTACTCGGACAGGGGCCCTACAATGAGCAGTTCTTC. V is TRBV11-3 and J is TRBJ2-1; 9 nucleotides align to TRBD1. The J segment lost 2 bases and the V segment lost 2 bases, leaving 4 bases of the junction unmatched. The CDR3 covers 16 residues. Per germline, CDR1 SGHNT and CDR2 YENEEA. Together with reference TRBV11-3 and TRBJ2-1, the CDR3 gives the full variable domain: EAGVVQSPRYKIIEKKQPVAFWCNPISGHNTLYWYLQNLGQGPELLIRYENEEAVDDSQLPKDRFSAERLKGVDSTLKIQPAELGDSAVYLCASSLLGQGPYNEQFFGPGTRLTVL.

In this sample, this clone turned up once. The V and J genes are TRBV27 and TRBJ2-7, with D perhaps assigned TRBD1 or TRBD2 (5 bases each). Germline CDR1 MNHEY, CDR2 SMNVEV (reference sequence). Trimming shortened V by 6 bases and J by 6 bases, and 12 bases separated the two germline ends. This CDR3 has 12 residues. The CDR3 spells CASRLRESEQYF. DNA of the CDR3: TGTGCCAGCAGACTCAGGGAGAGCGAGCAGTACTTC.

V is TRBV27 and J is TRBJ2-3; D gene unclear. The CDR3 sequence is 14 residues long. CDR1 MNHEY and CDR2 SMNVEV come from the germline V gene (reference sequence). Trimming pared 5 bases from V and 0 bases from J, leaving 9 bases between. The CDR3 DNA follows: TGTGCCAGCAGTCGACTGAGCAGCACAGATACGCAGTATTTT. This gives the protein CASSRLSSTDTQYF.

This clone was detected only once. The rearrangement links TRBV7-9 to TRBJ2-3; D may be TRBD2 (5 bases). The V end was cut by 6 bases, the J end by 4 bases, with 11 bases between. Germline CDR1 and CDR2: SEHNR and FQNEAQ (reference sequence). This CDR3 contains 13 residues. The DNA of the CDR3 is TGTGCCAGCAGGCCCCCCGGGGCAGATACGCAGTATTTT. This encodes CASRPPGADTQYF. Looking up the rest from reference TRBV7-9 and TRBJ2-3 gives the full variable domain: DTGVSQNPRHKITKRGQNVTFRCDPISEHNRLYWYRQTLGQGPEFLTYFQNEAQLEKSRLLSDRFSAERPKGSFSTLEIQRTEQGDSAMYLCASRPPGADTQYFGPGTRLTVL.

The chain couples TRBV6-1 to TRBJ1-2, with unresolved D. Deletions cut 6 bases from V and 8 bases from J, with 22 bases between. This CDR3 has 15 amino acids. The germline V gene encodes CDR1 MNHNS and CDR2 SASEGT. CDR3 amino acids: CASSSWVGEGLGYTF. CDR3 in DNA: TGTGCCAGCAGCTCCTGGGTAGGCGAGGGTTTGGGCTACACCTTC.

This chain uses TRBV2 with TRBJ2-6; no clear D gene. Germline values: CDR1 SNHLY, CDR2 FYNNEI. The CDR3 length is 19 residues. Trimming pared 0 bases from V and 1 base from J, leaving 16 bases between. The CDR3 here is CASSEAFTDGVSGANVLTF. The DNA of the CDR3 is TGTGCCAGCAGTGAAGCGTTTACCGACGGCGTGTCTGGGGCCAACGTCCTGACTTTC. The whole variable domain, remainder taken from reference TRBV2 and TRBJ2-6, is EPEVTQTPSHQVTQMGQEVILRCVPISNHLYFYWYRQILGQKVEFLVSFYNNEISEKSEIFDDQFSVERPDGSNFTLKIRSTKLEDSAMYFCASSEAFTDGVSGANVLTFGAGSRLTVL.

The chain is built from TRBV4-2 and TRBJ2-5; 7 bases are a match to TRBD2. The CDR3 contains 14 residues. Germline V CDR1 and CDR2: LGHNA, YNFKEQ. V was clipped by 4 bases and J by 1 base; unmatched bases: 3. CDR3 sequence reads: CASSPGGTQETQYF. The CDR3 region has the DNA TGTGCCAGCAGCCCCGGGGGGACCCAAGAGACCCAGTACTTC.

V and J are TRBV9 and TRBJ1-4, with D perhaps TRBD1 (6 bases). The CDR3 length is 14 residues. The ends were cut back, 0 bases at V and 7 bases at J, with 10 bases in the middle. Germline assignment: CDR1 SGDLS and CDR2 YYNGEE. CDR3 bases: TGTGCCAGCAGCGTAGGTGGGGGCGGTGAAAAACTGTTTTTT. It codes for CASSVGGGGEKLFF.

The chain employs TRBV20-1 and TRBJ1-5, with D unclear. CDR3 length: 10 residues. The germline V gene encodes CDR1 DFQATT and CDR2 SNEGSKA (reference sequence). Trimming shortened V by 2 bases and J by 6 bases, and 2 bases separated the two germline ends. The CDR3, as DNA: TGCAGTGCTAGATGTCAGCCCCAGCATTTT. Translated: CSARCQPQHF.

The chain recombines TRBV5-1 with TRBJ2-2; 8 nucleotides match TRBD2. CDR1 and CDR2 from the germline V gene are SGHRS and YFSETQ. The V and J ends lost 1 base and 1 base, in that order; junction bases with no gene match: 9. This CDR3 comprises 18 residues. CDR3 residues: CASSLLPRGGENTGELFF. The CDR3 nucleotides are TGCGCCAGCAGCTTGCTCCCTCGGGGGGGCGAGAACACCGGGGAGCTGTTTTTT.

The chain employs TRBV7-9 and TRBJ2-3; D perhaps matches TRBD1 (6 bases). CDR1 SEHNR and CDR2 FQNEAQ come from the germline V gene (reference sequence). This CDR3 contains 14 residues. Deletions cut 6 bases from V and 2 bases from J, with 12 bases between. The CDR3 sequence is CASSWDTLTDTQYF. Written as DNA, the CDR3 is TGTGCCAGCAGTTGGGACACCCTCACAGATACGCAGTATTTT.

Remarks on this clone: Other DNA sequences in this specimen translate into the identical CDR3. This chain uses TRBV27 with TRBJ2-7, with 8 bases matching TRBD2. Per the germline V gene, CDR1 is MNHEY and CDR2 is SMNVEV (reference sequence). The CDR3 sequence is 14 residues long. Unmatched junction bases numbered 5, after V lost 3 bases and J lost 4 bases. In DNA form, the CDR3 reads TGTGCCAGCAGTTTTACTAGCGGAGCGTACGAGCAGTACTTC. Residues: CASSFTSGAYEQYF.

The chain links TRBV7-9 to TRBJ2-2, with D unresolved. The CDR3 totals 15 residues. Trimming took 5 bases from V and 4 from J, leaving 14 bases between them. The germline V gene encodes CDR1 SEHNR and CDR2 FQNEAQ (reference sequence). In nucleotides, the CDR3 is TGTGCCAGCAGCCTTCGCCCCGACGGCACCGGGGAGCTGTTTTTT. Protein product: CASSLRPDGTGELFF. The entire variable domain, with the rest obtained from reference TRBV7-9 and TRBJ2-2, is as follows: DTGVSQNPRHKITKRGQNVTFRCDPISEHNRLYWYRQTLGQGPEFLTYFQNEAQLEKSRLLSDRFSAERPKGSFSTLEIQRTEQGDSAMYLCASSLRPDGTGELFFGEGSRLTVL.